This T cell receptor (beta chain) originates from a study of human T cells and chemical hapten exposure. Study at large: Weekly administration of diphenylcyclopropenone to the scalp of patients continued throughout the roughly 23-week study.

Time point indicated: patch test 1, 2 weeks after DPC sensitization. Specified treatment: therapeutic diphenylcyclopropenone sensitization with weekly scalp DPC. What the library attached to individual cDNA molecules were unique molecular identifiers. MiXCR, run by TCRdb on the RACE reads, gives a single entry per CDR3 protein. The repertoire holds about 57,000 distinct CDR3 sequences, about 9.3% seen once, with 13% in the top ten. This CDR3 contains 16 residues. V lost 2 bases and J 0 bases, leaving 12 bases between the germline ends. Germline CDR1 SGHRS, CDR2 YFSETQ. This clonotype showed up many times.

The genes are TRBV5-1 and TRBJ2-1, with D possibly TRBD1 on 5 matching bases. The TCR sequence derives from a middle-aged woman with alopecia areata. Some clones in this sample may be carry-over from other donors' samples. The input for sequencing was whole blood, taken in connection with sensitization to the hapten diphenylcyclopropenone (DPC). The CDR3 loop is CASSFGQGYSYNEQFF. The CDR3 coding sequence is TGCGCCAGCAGCTTTGGCCAGGGTTACTCCTACAATGAGCAGTTCTTC. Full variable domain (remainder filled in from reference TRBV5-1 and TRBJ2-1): KAGVTQTPRYLIKTRGQQVTLSCSPISGHRSVSWYQQTPGQGLQFLFEYFSETQRNKGNFPGRFSGRQFSNSRSEMNVSTLELGDSALYLCASSFGQGYSYNEQFFGPGTRLTVL.